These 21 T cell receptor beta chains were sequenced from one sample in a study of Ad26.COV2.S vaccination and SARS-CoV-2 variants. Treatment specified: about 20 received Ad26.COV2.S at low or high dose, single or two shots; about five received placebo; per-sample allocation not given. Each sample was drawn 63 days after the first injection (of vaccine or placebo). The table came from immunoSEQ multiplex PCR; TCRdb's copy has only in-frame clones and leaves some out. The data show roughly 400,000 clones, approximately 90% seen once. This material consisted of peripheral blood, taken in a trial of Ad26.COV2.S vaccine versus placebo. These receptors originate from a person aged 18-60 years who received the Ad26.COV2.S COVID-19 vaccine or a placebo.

In DNA form, the CDR3 reads TGTGCCAGCAGTGGATCGGAGACCCAGTACTTC. This translates into CASSGSETQYF. J is TRBJ2-5 and V is TRBV6-6; no reliable D call. The germline CDR1 and CDR2 sequences are MNHNY and SVGAGI (reference sequence). The V and J ends lost 5 bases and 5 bases respectively, with 6 bases between them. This CDR3 is 11 amino acids long.

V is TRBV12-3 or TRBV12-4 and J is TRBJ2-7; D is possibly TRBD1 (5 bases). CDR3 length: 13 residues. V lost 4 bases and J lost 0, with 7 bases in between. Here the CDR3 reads CASSSDSSYEQYF. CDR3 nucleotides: TGTGCCAGCAGTTCAGACAGCTCCTACGAGCAGTACTTC.

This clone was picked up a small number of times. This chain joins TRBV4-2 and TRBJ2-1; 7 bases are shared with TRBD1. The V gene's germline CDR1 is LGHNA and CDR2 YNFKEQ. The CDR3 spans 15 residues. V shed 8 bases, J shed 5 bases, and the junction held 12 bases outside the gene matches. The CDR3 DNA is TGTGCCAGCCGAGATGATCGGACAGGACACAATGAGCAGTTCTTC. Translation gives CASRDDRTGHNEQFF.

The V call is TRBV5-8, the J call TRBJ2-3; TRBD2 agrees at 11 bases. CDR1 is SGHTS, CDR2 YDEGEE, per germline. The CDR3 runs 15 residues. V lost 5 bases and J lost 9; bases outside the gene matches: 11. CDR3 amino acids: CASRFTSGGWLTQYF. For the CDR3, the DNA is TGTGCCAGCAGATTTACTAGCGGGGGTTGGTTAACGCAGTATTTT.

DNA for the CDR3: TGTGCCTGGAGTGTGTGGGGAGCTAATGAAAAACTGTTTTTT. Amino acids: CAWSVWGANEKLFF. The chain has TRBV30 and TRBJ1-4; D gene uncertain. The CDR3 contains 14 residues. Trimming stripped 0 bases from V and 3 bases from J, with 8 bases between. CDR1 GTSNPN and CDR2 SVGIG come from the germline V gene (reference sequence).

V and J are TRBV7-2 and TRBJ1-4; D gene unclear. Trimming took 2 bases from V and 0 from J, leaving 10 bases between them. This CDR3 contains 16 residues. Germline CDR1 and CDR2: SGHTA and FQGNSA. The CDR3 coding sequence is TGTGCCAGCAGCTTACTTCCGTATTCAACTAATGAAAAACTGTTTTTT. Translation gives CASSLLPYSTNEKLFF.

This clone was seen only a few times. The CDR3 nucleotides are TGTGCCGCCTTCCCCGGACAGGGAGATAATTCACCCCTCCACTTT. This encodes CAAFPGQGDNSPLHF. The chain is built from TRBV30 and TRBJ1-6; 8 bases map to TRBD1. The CDR3 loop spans 15 amino acids. Trimming cost V 8 bases and J 5 bases; bases outside gene matches: 11. CDR1 GTSNPN and CDR2 SVGIG come from the germline V gene (reference sequence). The variable domain in full, with the rest retrieved from reference TRBV30 and TRBJ1-6, is SQTIHQWPATLVQPVGSPLSLECTVEGTSNPNLYWYRQAAGRGLQLLFYSVGIGQISSEVPQNLSASRPQDRQFILSSKKLLLSDSGFYLCAAFPGQGDNSPLHFGNGTRLTVT.

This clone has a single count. The CDR3 sequence is CASSKRDIPYETQYF. The CDR3 bases are TGTGCCAGCAGCAAACGGGACATCCCTTACGAGACCCAGTACTTC. The chain combines TRBV7-2 with TRBJ2-5; D is possibly TRBD1 (6 bases). The CDR3 totals 15 residues. Trimming pared 5 bases from V and 5 bases from J, leaving 18 bases between. Germline CDR1 SGHTA, CDR2 FQGNSA.

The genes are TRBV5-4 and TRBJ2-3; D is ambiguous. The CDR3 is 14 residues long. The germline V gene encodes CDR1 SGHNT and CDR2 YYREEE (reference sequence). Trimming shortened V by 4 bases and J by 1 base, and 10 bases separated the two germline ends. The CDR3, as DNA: TGTGCCAGCAGCCCGCAGGTGGGCACAGATACGCAGTATTTT. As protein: CASSPQVGTDTQYF. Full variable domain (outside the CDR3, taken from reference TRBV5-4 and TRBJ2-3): ETGVTQSPTHLIKTRGQQVTLRCSSQSGHNTVSWYQQALGQGPQFIFQYYREEENGRGNFPPRFSGLQFPNYSSELNVNALELDDSALYLCASSPQVGTDTQYFGPGTRLTVL.

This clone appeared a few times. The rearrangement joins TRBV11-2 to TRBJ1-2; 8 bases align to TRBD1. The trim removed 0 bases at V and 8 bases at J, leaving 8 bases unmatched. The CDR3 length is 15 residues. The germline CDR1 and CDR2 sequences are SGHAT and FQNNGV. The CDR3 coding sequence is TGTGCCAGCAGCTTAGAATTCCAGGGGGCACTAGGCTACACCTTC. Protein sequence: CASSLEFQGALGYTF. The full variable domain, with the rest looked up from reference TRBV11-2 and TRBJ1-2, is EAGVAQSPRYKIIEKRQSVAFWCNPISGHATLYWYQQILGQGPKLLIQFQNNGVVDDSQLPKDRFSAERLKGVDSTLKIQPAKLEDSAVYLCASSLEFQGALGYTFGSGTRLTVV.

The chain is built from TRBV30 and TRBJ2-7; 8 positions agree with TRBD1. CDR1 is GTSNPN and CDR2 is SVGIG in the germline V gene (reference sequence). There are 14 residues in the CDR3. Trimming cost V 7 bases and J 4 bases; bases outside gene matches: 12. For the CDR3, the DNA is TGTGCCTTCTCAGGGGGCGCGATTGCTTACGAGCAGTACTTC. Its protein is CAFSGGAIAYEQYF.

In DNA, the CDR3 is TGTGCCAGCTCACCAAGCCCGACCGTTCGTCCCTACGAGCAGTACTTC. Protein: CASSPSPTVRPYEQYF. The chain links TRBV18 to TRBJ2-7; the D is unclear. The germline V gene has CDR1 KGHSH and CDR2 LQKENI. This CDR3 has 16 amino acids. Trimming stripped 2 bases from V and 2 bases from J, with 16 bases between.

The CDR3, as DNA: TGTGCCAGCAGGTCACTCGGAAACACCATATATTTT. Translating it yields CASRSLGNTIYF. The chain carries TRBV6-5 and TRBJ1-3, with unresolved D. Trimming removed 6 bases at V and 4 bases at J, with 7 bases between. This CDR3 has 12 amino acids. Germline-derived CDR1 and CDR2 are MNHEY and SVGAGI.

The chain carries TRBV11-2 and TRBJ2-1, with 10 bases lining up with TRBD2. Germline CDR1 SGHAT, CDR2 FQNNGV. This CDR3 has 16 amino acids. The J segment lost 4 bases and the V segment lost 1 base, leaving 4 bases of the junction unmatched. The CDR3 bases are TGTGCCAGCAGCTTAGCTAGCGGGGGCCTGTACAATGAGCAGTTCTTC. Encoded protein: CASSLASGGLYNEQFF.

The CDR3 DNA follows: TGTGCCAGCAGCACGACACTTATCGCGAACACCGGGGAGCTGTTTTTT. Translating it yields CASSTTLIANTGELFF. The V gene is TRBV7-6, the J gene TRBJ2-2; the D is unclear. The germline CDR1 and CDR2 sequences are SGHVS and FNYEAQ. Trimming removed 5 bases at V and 0 bases at J, with 13 bases between. This CDR3 is built from 16 residues. The full variable domain, rest sourced from reference TRBV7-6 and TRBJ2-2, is GAGVSQSPRYKVTKRGQDVALRCDPISGHVSLYWYRQALGQGPEFLTYFNYEAQQDKSGLPNDRFSAERPEGSISTLTIQRTEQRDSAMYRCASSTTLIANTGELFFGEGSRLTVL.

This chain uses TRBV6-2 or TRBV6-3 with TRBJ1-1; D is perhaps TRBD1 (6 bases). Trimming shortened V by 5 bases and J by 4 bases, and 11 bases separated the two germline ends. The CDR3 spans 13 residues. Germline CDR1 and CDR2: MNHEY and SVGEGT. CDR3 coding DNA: TGTGCCAGCAGTAAAACAGGGCCCACTGAAGCTTTCTTT. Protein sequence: CASSKTGPTEAFF.

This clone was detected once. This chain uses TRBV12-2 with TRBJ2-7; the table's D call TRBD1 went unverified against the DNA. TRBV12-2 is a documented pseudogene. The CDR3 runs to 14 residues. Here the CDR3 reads CASRLEGQGNEQYF. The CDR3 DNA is TGTGCAAGTCGCTTAGAGGGACAGGGCAACGAGCAGTACTTC.

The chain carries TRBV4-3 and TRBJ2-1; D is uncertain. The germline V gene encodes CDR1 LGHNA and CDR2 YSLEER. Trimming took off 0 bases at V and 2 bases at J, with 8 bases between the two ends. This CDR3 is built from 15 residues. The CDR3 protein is CASSQDPYTYNEQFF. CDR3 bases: TGCGCCAGCAGCCAAGATCCTTACACCTACAATGAGCAGTTCTTC.

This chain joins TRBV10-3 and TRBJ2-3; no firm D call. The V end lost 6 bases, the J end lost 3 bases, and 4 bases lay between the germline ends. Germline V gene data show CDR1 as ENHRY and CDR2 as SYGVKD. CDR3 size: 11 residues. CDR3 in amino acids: CAIRETDTQYF. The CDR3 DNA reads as TGTGCCATCAGGGAGACAGATACGCAGTATTTT.

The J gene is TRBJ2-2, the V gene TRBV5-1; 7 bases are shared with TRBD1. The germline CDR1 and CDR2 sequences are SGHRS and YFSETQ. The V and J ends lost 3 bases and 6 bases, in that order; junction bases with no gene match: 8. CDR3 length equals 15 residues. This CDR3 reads CASSSDRADAGELFF. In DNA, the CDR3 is TGCGCCAGCAGCTCTGACAGGGCGGACGCCGGGGAGCTGTTTTTT. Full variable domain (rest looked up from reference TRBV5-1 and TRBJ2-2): KAGVTQTPRYLIKTRGQQVTLSCSPISGHRSVSWYQQTPGQGLQFLFEYFSETQRNKGNFPGRFSGRQFSNSRSEMNVSTLELGDSALYLCASSSDRADAGELFFGEGSRLTVL.

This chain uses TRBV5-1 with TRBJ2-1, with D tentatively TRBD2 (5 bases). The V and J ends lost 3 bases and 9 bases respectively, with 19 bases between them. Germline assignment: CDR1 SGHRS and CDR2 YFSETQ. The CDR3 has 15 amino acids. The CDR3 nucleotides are TGCGCCAGCAGCTCCCCATCGGGGTTTTACCCTGAGCAGTTCTTC. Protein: CASSSPSGFYPEQFF.